This entry lists 25 T cell receptor beta chains sequenced from one sample in a study of cytomegalovirus exposure and HLA in healthy donors. Primers included in the PCR were 60 Vbeta and 13 Jbeta primers. Here immunoSEQ multiplex PCR was the method, and the copy in TCRdb shows in-frame clones only, minus some. Counted here are over 150,000 clones, 79% occurring once; the ten biggest clones make up about 1.6%. Material for sequencing was PBMCs. The receptors stem from a woman between 18 and 29 years old in good health and CMV-seronegative.

This chain links TRBV28 with TRBJ2-5; D call uncertain. This CDR3 comprises 11 residues. With 9 bases removed from V and 2 bases from J, the gap between germline ends came to 7 bases. Germline CDR1 MDHEN, CDR2 SYDVKM. CDR3 residues: CASRKQETQYF. The CDR3 bases are TGTGCCAGTAGAAAACAAGAGACCCAGTACTTC.

The V call is TRBV5-1, the J call TRBJ2-3; D perhaps matches TRBD1 (5 bases). The germline CDR1 and CDR2 sequences are SGHRS and YFSETQ. Trimming took off 1 base at V and 4 bases at J, with 19 bases between the two ends. The CDR3 spans 17 residues. The CDR3 DNA reads as TGCGCCAGCAGCTTGTGGTCGCAGGGATCCCCCGCAGATACGCAGTATTTT. It yields the protein CASSLWSQGSPADTQYF.

With regard to this clone: Within the sample, other DNA sequences also encode this same CDR3. V is TRBV9 and J is TRBJ2-7; TRBD1 aligns across 11 bases. The length of the CDR3 is 15 residues. Germline CDR1 is SGDLS and CDR2 is YYNGEE. V was pared by 0 bases and J by 3 bases, with 2 bases of the junction left unmatched. The CDR3 protein is CASSVGGTGGYEQYF. DNA for the CDR3: TGTGCCAGCAGCGTAGGGGGGACAGGGGGCTACGAGCAGTACTTC.

The V call is TRBV28, the J call TRBJ1-1; D is perhaps TRBD1 (6 bases). The CDR3 loop spans 14 amino acids. The ends were cut back, 6 bases at V and 4 bases at J, with 15 bases in the middle. Germline CDR1 is MDHEN and CDR2 is SYDVKM. In DNA form, the CDR3 reads TGTGCCAGCAGCATCACAGGGCTAGGCACTGAAGCTTTCTTT. Translation gives CASSITGLGTEAFF.

The DNA of the CDR3 is TGTGCCAGCATCAGGGGAGGGTCCTACGAGCAGTACTTC. Translation: CASIRGGSYEQYF. The rearrangement uses TRBV7-9 and TRBJ2-7, with D possibly being TRBD2 (7 bases). Germline V gene lookup returns CDR1 SEHNR and CDR2 FQNEAQ (reference sequence). With 7 bases removed from V and 1 base from J, the gap between germline ends came to 11 bases. The CDR3 spans 13 residues.

This clone was counted a few times. This sequence joins TRBV19 and TRBJ1-1; D unresolved. With 6 bases removed from V and 0 bases from J, the gap between germline ends came to 8 bases. The CDR3 is 13 amino acids. The germline gives CDR1 LNHDA, CDR2 SQIVND (reference sequence). Here the CDR3 reads CASRWGVNTEAFF. DNA of the CDR3: TGTGCCAGTAGGTGGGGAGTGAACACTGAAGCTTTCTTT.

The chain carries TRBV5-4 and TRBJ1-1; D may be TRBD1 (5 bases). Germline V CDR1 and CDR2: SGHNT, YYREEE (reference sequence). The germline V and J ends were trimmed by 3 bases and 1 base, with 7 bases remaining between them. This CDR3 spans 13 amino acids. This chain's CDR3 is CASSWDWNTEAFF. The CDR3 DNA reads TGTGCCAGCAGCTGGGACTGGAACACTGAAGCTTTCTTT.

The V gene is TRBV5-1, the J gene TRBJ1-2, with a possible D match to TRBD1 (5 bases). Germline lookup yields CDR1 SGHRS and CDR2 YFSETQ. With 1 base removed from V and 11 bases from J, the gap between germline ends came to 27 bases. The CDR3 totals 17 residues. The CDR3 reads CASSLRRSQAPYMRYTF. The DNA for the CDR3 is TGCGCCAGCAGCTTGCGTAGGTCACAGGCTCCATATATGAGATACACCTTC.

This rearrangement joins TRBV2 to TRBJ2-7, with 10 bases identical to TRBD2. With 1 base clipped from V and 4 bases from J, the junction kept 4 bases outside the gene matches. This CDR3 comprises 15 residues. Germline V CDR1 and CDR2: SNHLY, FYNNEI. CDR3: CASSEEPSGSYEQYF. CDR3 nucleotides: TGTGCCAGCAGTGAAGAGCCTAGCGGGAGTTACGAGCAGTACTTC.

The gene calls are TRBV28 and TRBJ2-7; D unclear. CDR3 length equals 15 residues. Deletions cut 3 bases from V and 1 base from J, with 13 bases between. CDR1 and CDR2 from the germline V gene are MDHEN and SYDVKM. CDR3 in amino acids: CASSFILARSYEQYF. The DNA for the CDR3 is TGTGCCAGCAGTTTTATTTTGGCACGTTCCTACGAGCAGTACTTC.

The V and J genes are TRBV27 and TRBJ1-4; D is undetermined. The CDR3 extends over 12 amino acids. V lost 9 bases to trimming and J lost 3 bases, with 8 bases between them. CDR1 is MNHEY, CDR2 SMNVEV, per germline (reference sequence). The chain's CDR3 is CASRDPNEKLFF. In DNA form, the CDR3 reads TGTGCCAGTCGCGATCCTAATGAAAAACTGTTTTTT.

This chain connects TRBV27 to TRBJ2-7; 10 bases match TRBD2. V lost 5 bases to trimming and J lost 4 bases; unmatched junction nucleotides: 5. The germline CDR1 and CDR2 sequences are MNHEY and SMNVEV (reference sequence). The CDR3 is made up of 14 amino acids. The CDR3 DNA reads TGTGCCAGCAGTACCGGGACTAGCGTTTACGAGCAGTACTTC. This codes for CASSTGTSVYEQYF.

This clone came up many times. The chain employs TRBV4-1 and TRBJ2-6; no definite D call. V was pared by 1 base and J by 4 bases, with 11 bases between. The CDR3 runs to 16 residues. CDR1 is MGHRA, CDR2 YSYEKL, per germline. CDR3 amino acids: CASSQGVGRGANVLTF. Written as DNA, the CDR3 is TGCGCCAGCAGCCAAGGAGTGGGCCGGGGGGCCAACGTCCTGACTTTC.

The table lists this clone with a few counts. The V call is TRBV6-5, the J call TRBJ2-5; 8 nucleotides match TRBD2. Germline CDR1 reads MNHEY; CDR2 reads SVGAGI. The CDR3 has 16 residues. V lost 0 bases, J lost 5 bases, and 8 bases stayed unmatched. DNA of the CDR3: TGTGCCAGCAGTTACTCGGTGGCGGGGGGCCGGGAGACCCAGTACTTC. Amino acids: CASSYSVAGGRETQYF.

This clone was detected only a few times. CDR3 nucleotide sequence: TGTGCCAGCAGTGAACAGTCGACTGGGTCACCCCTCCACTTT. Translated, it gives CASSEQSTGSPLHF. The chain uses TRBV25-1 and TRBJ1-6; D is ambiguous. V was cut by 2 bases and J by 10 bases, with 12 bases left in between. Germline lookup yields CDR1 MGHDK and CDR2 SYGVNS. The CDR3 runs to 14 residues.

The chain carries TRBV15 and TRBJ1-5, with D possibly TRBD1 on 6 matching bases. V was trimmed by 5 bases and J by 7 bases, leaving 15 bases between them. Germline CDR1 and CDR2: LNHNV and YYDKDF (reference sequence). This CDR3 is built from 14 residues. The DNA of the CDR3 is TGTGCCACCAGCTCAAGGGGGGGGGTGCAGCCCCAGCATTTT. Translation: CATSSRGGVQPQHF.

About this clone: Other DNA sequences in this sample translate to the same CDR3. This chain connects TRBV7-9 to TRBJ1-1; no clear D gene. Trimming removed 5 bases from V and 2 bases from J, with 6 bases in between. Germline CDR1 and CDR2: SEHNR and FQNEAQ (reference sequence). The CDR3 loop spans 12 amino acids. The CDR3 nucleotides read TGTGCCAGCAGCCCAATTAACACTGAAGCTTTCTTT. Translated, it gives CASSPINTEAFF.

This sequence joins TRBV7-9 and TRBJ2-1; a weak D match, TRBD2 (5 bases). V lost 5 bases, J lost 5 bases, and 19 bases lay in between. This CDR3 has 16 residues. Per germline, CDR1 SEHNR and CDR2 FQNEAQ (reference sequence). CDR3 in DNA: TGTGCCAGCAGCGCCCTTGACTATGGCCACCACAATGAGCAGTTCTTC. Translation gives CASSALDYGHHNEQFF.

The rearrangement uses TRBV30 and TRBJ1-1; 8 bases are a match to TRBD1. Per germline, CDR1 GTSNPN and CDR2 SVGIG (reference sequence). The CDR3 has 15 residues. With V trimmed by 2 bases and J by 13 bases, 18 bases remained unmatched. The CDR3 nucleotides read TGTGCCTGGAGTCCCACGGGCAGGGGGCCATCCCAGGATTTCTTT. Residues: CAWSPTGRGPSQDFF.

This clone has only one observation. V gene TRBV7-9 combines with J gene TRBJ2-7; TRBD2 matches 7 bases. Per germline, CDR1 SEHNR and CDR2 FQNEAQ (reference sequence). There are 15 residues in the CDR3. V lost 5 bases, J lost 3 bases, and 10 bases stayed unmatched. The CDR3 loop is CASSPGLAVYYEQYF. The CDR3 DNA reads TGTGCCAGCAGCCCTGGGCTAGCGGTATACTACGAGCAGTACTTC. Complete variable domain (other parts from reference TRBV7-9 and TRBJ2-7): DTGVSQNPRHKITKRGQNVTFRCDPISEHNRLYWYRQTLGQGPEFLTYFQNEAQLEKSRLLSDRFSAERPKGSFSTLEIQRTEQGDSAMYLCASSPGLAVYYEQYFGPGTRLTVT.

In regard to this clone: At one of its ends the junction is not consistent with the germline gene, which may arise from a read error. The rearrangement links TRBV7-9 to TRBJ1-5; TRBD1 matches at 9 bases. Germline V lookup: CDR1 SEHNR, CDR2 FQNEAQ (reference sequence). CDR3 length: 17 residues. The CDR3 DNA sequence: TGTTCCAGCAGCCACCGGGACAGGGAGTTAGGCTATCAGCCCCAGCATTTT. It codes for CSSSHRDRELGYQPQHF.

The gene calls are TRBV14 and TRBJ2-3; TRBD2 aligns across 8 bases. Germline V gene data show CDR1 as SGHDN and CDR2 as FVKESK. The CDR3 runs to 15 residues. Unmatched junction bases numbered 3, after V lost 4 bases and J lost 0 bases. The DNA for the CDR3 is TGTGCCAGCAGCCCCGGGACTAGGAGCACAGATACGCAGTATTTT. This encodes CASSPGTRSTDTQYF.

The chain couples TRBV6-6 to TRBJ2-7, with D unclear. This CDR3 has 12 residues. The V gene lost 6 bases and the J gene lost 1 base, with 7 bases spanning the gap. CDR1 is MNHNY, CDR2 SVGAGI, per germline (reference sequence). CDR3 DNA sequence: TGTGCCAGCAGCCCTTCGTCCTACGAGCAGTACTTC. Its protein product is CASSPSSYEQYF.

The chain combines TRBV7-9 with TRBJ2-3, with 7 bases lining up with TRBD1. CDR1 and CDR2 (germline): SEHNR, FQNEAQ (reference sequence). This CDR3 contains 15 residues. V lost 1 base and J lost 2; bases outside the gene matches: 3. The CDR3 bases are TGTGCCAGCAGCTTAGAGGGGGCCTACACAGATACGCAGTATTTT. It is translated as CASSLEGAYTDTQYF.

This rearrangement joins TRBV11-2 to TRBJ1-3; no definite D call. The CDR3 is made up of 18 amino acids. Per germline, CDR1 SGHAT and CDR2 FQNNGV. The germline V and J ends were trimmed by 4 bases and 2 bases, with 21 bases remaining between them. The CDR3 bases are TGTGCCAGCAGCTCCCCCGGGAGCAACTCTCTGGCTGGAAACACCATATATTTT. Protein: CASSSPGSNSLAGNTIYF.